This T cell receptor (beta chain) was sequenced during a study of CD8 T cells in Susac syndrome. A quantity of roughly 0.5 to 1 ug RNA underwent reverse transcription using random hexamers. TCRdb ran MiXCR on the immunoSEQ multiplex PCR reads and lists one entry per CDR3 protein. The sample contains about 430,000 distinct CDR3 sequences, roughly 85% of which appear only once. Per germline, CDR1 KGHDR and CDR2 SFDVKD. The CDR3 is 15 residues long. V shed 5 bases, J shed 5 bases, and the junction held 11 bases outside the gene matches. While CD8+ and CD4+ T cells were isolated negatively, TEMRA cells were enriched by FACS.

The specimen was CD8+ T cells from PBMCs. This clonotype was sampled from a human donor with multiple sclerosis. The chain links TRBV24-1 to TRBJ2-7, with 7 bases fitting TRBD1. DNA for the CDR3: TGTGCCACCAGTGCCCGTACAGGGGAGTCCCACGAGCAGTACTTC. Amino acids: CATSARTGESHEQYF.